The next 11 T cell receptor beta chains were all read from a single sample in a study of spatial heterogeneity in lung cancer. Stated time point: sample taken at primary tumor resection. Whole RNA, isolated from tumor, nontumor lung or frozen PBMC, was sequenced without prior sorting. TCRdb recomputed calls from the 5' RACE reads with MiXCR, one row per CDR3 protein. Among some 83,000 distinct CDR3 sequences, approximately 21% were seen once, and the ten largest hold around 6.6%. The source was PBMCs, collected at surgery. All receptors derive from a male donor with early-stage non-small cell lung cancer.

This clonotype came up a few times. The rearrangement uses TRBV28 and TRBJ1-4; D gene ambiguous. This CDR3 contains 14 residues. The V gene lost 5 bases and the J gene lost 8 bases, with 15 bases spanning the gap. CDR1 and CDR2 from the germline V gene are MDHEN and SYDVKM. Written as DNA, the CDR3 is TGTGCCAGCAGTCAAGGCGACGGCACCGAAAAACTGTTTTTT. Translating it yields CASSQGDGTEKLFF.

In this sample, this clonotype turned up many times. This chain links TRBV5-1 with TRBJ1-1; D not certain. The V end lost 2 bases, the J end lost 0 bases, and 5 bases lay between the germline ends. Germline assignment: CDR1 SGHRS and CDR2 YFSETQ. The CDR3 is 13 amino acids. The CDR3 DNA reads TGCGCCAGCAGCTTCCAGATGAACACTGAAGCTTTCTTT. It codes for CASSFQMNTEAFF.

The chain carries TRBV27 and TRBJ1-5; no reliable D call. V was shortened by 3 bases and J by 5 bases, with 8 bases between the two germline ends. This CDR3 region has 13 residues. Germline V gives CDR1 MNHEY, CDR2 SMNVEV (reference sequence). Here the CDR3 DNA reads TGTGCCAGCAGTTTCCGGGCCGATCAGCCCCAGCATTTT. This encodes CASSFRADQPQHF.

The chain is built from TRBV5-4 and TRBJ2-5, with TRBD2 matching over 13 bases. Germline CDR1 reads SGHNT; CDR2 reads YYREEE (reference sequence). The V and J ends lost 4 bases and 7 bases, in that order; junction bases with no gene match: 10. The CDR3 contains 16 residues. The CDR3 sequence is CASSTGTSGTAGTQYF. CDR3 DNA: TGTGCCAGCAGCACCGGGACTAGCGGGACCGCGGGGACCCAGTACTTC. Full variable domain (remainder filled in from reference TRBV5-4 and TRBJ2-5): ETGVTQSPTHLIKTRGQQVTLRCSSQSGHNTVSWYQQALGQGPQFIFQYYREEENGRGNFPPRFSGLQFPNYSSELNVNALELDDSALYLCASSTGTSGTAGTQYFGPGTRLLVL.

This clonotype occurred a few times. This chain connects TRBV7-2 to TRBJ1-6, with 8 positions matching TRBD1. This CDR3 has 16 residues. The ends lost 5 bases at V and 5 bases at J; junction bases unmatched: 8. The germline CDR1 and CDR2 sequences are SGHTA and FQGNSA. The CDR3, as DNA: TGTGCCAGCAGCGTCCAGGGGGCGGCCGATAATTCACCCCTCCACTTT. It codes for CASSVQGAADNSPLHF.

The chain is built from TRBV18 and TRBJ2-2; D not certain. The CDR3 totals 12 residues. CDR1 is KGHSH, CDR2 LQKENI, per germline. With 3 bases removed from V and 1 base from J, the gap between germline ends came to 0 bases. The CDR3 region has the DNA TGTGCCAGCTCACCGAACACCGGGGAGCTGTTTTTT. Amino acids: CASSPNTGELFF.

The chain joins TRBV20-1 to TRBJ2-2, with D tentatively TRBD2 (5 bases). Germline V lookup: CDR1 DFQATT, CDR2 SNEGSKA (reference sequence). Trimming cost V 1 base and J 3 bases, with 12 bases left between them. There are 15 residues in the CDR3. CDR3 residues: CSARGDNGDTGELFF. CDR3 coding DNA: TGCAGTGCTAGAGGCGACAACGGGGACACCGGGGAGCTGTTTTTT.

The rearrangement uses TRBV20-1 and TRBJ1-5, with D tentatively TRBD1 (6 bases). CDR1 and CDR2 from the germline V gene are DFQATT and SNEGSKA (reference sequence). The V end lost 0 bases, the J end lost 7 bases, and 13 bases lay between the germline ends. This CDR3 has 14 amino acids. Here the CDR3 DNA reads TGCAGTGCTAGAGAGGCCGCCCAGGGGCAGCCCCAGCATTTT. It specifies CSAREAAQGQPQHF.

The table lists this clonotype with a few counts. The chain links TRBV2 to TRBJ2-5; maybe TRBD2 (5 bases). The V gene lost 2 bases and the J gene lost 2 bases, with 9 bases spanning the gap. Germline CDR1 is SNHLY and CDR2 is FYNNEI. The CDR3 covers 14 residues. The CDR3 protein is CASSETRVQETQYF. CDR3 nucleotide sequence: TGTGCCAGCAGTGAAACTAGAGTTCAAGAGACCCAGTACTTC.

The chain employs TRBV7-2 and TRBJ2-5; 9 bases are shared with TRBD2. The ends lost 5 bases at V and 2 bases at J; junction bases unmatched: 6. The germline gives CDR1 SGHTA, CDR2 FQGNSA. The CDR3 runs 15 residues. The CDR3 nucleotides read TGTGCCAGCAGCCGCCGCCTAGCGGGACAAGAGACCCAGTACTTC. This sequence encodes CASSRRLAGQETQYF.

The chain recombines TRBV18 with TRBJ1-2; tentative D call: TRBD1 (6 bases). Germline V lookup: CDR1 KGHSH, CDR2 LQKENI. The length of the CDR3 is 15 residues. The V and J ends lost 0 bases and 3 bases respectively, with 11 bases between them. The CDR3 sequence is CASSPPGTPDYGYTF. The CDR3 bases are TGTGCCAGCTCACCACCAGGGACACCAGACTATGGCTACACCTTC.